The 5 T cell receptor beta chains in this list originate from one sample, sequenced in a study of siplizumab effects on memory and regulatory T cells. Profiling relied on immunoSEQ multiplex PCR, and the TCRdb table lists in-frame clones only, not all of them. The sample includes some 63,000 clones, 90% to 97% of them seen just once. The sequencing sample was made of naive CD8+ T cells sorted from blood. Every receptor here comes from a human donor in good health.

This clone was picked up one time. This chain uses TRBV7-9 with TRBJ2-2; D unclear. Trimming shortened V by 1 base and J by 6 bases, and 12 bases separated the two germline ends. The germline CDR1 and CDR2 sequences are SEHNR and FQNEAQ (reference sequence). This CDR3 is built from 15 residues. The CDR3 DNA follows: TGTGCCAGCAGCTTAGTATCGGAAGTGGCCGGGGAGCTGTTTTTT. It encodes CASSLVSEVAGELFF. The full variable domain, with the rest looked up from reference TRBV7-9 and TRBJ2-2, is DTGVSQNPRHKITKRGQNVTFRCDPISEHNRLYWYRQTLGQGPEFLTYFQNEAQLEKSRLLSDRFSAERPKGSFSTLEIQRTEQGDSAMYLCASSLVSEVAGELFFGEGSRLTVL.

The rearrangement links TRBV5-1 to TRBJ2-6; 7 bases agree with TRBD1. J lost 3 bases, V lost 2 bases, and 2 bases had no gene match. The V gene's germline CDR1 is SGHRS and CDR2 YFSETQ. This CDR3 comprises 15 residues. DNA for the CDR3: TGCGCCAGCAGCTTAACAGGGGTTGGGGCCAACGTCCTGACTTTC. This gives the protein CASSLTGVGANVLTF.

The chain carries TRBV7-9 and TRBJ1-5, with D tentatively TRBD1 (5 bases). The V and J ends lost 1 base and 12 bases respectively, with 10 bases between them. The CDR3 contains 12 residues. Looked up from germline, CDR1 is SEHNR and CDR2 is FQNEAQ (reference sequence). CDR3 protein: CASSLVGDIQHF. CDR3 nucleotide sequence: TGTGCCAGCAGCTTAGTAGGGGATATCCAGCATTTT. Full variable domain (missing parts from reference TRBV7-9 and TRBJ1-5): DTGVSQNPRHKITKRGQNVTFRCDPISEHNRLYWYRQTLGQGPEFLTYFQNEAQLEKSRLLSDRFSAERPKGSFSTLEIQRTEQGDSAMYLCASSLVGDIQHFGDGTRLSIL.

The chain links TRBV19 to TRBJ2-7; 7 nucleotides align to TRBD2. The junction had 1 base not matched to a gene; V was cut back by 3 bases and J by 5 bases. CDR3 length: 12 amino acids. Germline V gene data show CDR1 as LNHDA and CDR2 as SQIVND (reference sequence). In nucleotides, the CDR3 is TGTGCCAGTAGTATGGCGGGGGACGAGCAGTACTTC. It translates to CASSMAGDEQYF.

In DNA, the CDR3 is TGTGCCAGCAGTTTTGGTTACGAGCAGTACTTC. The encoded protein is CASSFGYEQYF. The chain carries TRBV6-6 and TRBJ2-7; D unclear. The CDR3 runs 11 residues. V lost 4 bases and J 4 bases, leaving 5 bases between the germline ends. CDR1 is MNHNY, CDR2 SVGAGI, per germline (reference sequence).